A selection of T cell receptor beta chains follows, all from one sample in a study of blood T cells in healthy people across ages. TCRdb redid the calling of the 5' RACE reads with MiXCR, one entry per CDR3 protein. The table lists roughly 1,100,000 distinct CDR3 sequences, less than 25% of them singletons. The same data also contributed to another study, on T cells of mothers and their children.

The sequenced sample consisted of blood. The receptors stem from a girl aged 2-10 years in good health. Both conserved end residues are part of each CDR3. Fields, in order: V gene, CDR3 length, D gene, J gene, clone size, CDR3 protein, CDR3 DNA. D genes are given only for firm matches. Clone size appears in some rows only: once, few, many, or a class for an expanded clone.

TRBV2	13	TRBD1	TRBJ2-1	few	CASSVRTGPEQFF	TGTGCCAGCAGTGTCCGGACAGGGCCTGAGCAGTTCTTC
TRBV7-9	14	TRBD1	TRBJ1-4	-	CASSPQGGEEKLFF	TGTGCCAGCAGCCCACAGGGGGGCGAAGAAAAACTGTTTTTT
TRBV13	15	TRBD2	TRBJ2-5	few	CASSLRAGGWETQYF	TGTGCCAGCAGCTTACGAGCGGGGGGCTGGGAGACCCAGTACTTC
TRBV20-1	15	TRBD1	TRBJ1-2	-	CSARDRDSPNYGYTF	TGCAGTGCCAGGGACCGGGACAGCCCTAACTATGGCTACACCTTC
TRBV29-1	13	TRBD2	TRBJ2-4	few	CSALGLAGNIQYF	TGCAGCGCATTGGGACTAGCGGGAAACATTCAGTACTTC
TRBV15	15	TRBD1	TRBJ1-2	few	CATSSLTGPIDGYTF	TGTGCCACCAGCAGCTTGACAGGGCCCATAGATGGCTACACCTTC
TRBV5-1	14	-	TRBJ2-1	once	CASSLSRAENEQFF	TGCGCCAGCAGCCTTTCGAGGGCTGAAAATGAGCAGTTCTTC
TRBV20-1	14	-	TRBJ1-6	few	CSAAALHQGPALHF	TGCAGTGCCGCCGCCCTCCACCAGGGTCCAGCCCTCCACTTT
TRBV20-1	14	TRBD2	TRBJ2-5	few	CSASLAGAPWEQYF	TGCAGTGCTAGTTTAGCGGGAGCCCCCTGGGAGCAGTACTTC
TRBV7-7	16	-	TRBJ2-1	-	CASSLEAGLLYNEQFF	TGTGCTAGCAGCTTGGAAGCGGGCTTACTCTACAATGAGCAGTTCTTC
TRBV28	14	-	TRBJ2-5	-	CASSLRSEQETQYF	TGTGCCAGCAGTTTAAGGTCGGAACAAGAGACCCAGTACTTC
TRBV7-9	16	-	TRBJ2-1	-	CASSPRSGDAYNEQFF	TGTGCCAGCAGCCCTCGTTCTGGGGACGCCTACAATGAGCAGTTCTTC
TRBV7-3	16	TRBD2	TRBJ2-3	-	CASSIAGGPGTDTQYF	TGTGCCAGCAGCATAGCGGGGGGGCCTGGCACAGATACGCAGTATTTT
TRBV7-3	15	-	TRBJ2-3	-	CASRGTSNPADTQYF	TGTGCCAGCAGAGGGACGTCTAACCCCGCAGATACGCAGTATTTT
TRBV18	16	-	TRBJ2-7	-	CASSYGIGQITYEQYF	TGTGCCAGCTCATACGGGATAGGACAGATCACCTACGAGCAGTACTTC
TRBV4-1	13	-	TRBJ2-5	-	CASSQDLRAEQYF	TGCGCCAGCAGCCAAGATCTGCGCGCAGAGCAGTACTTC
TRBV29-1	13	TRBD2	TRBJ2-3	-	CSGNSGGTDTQYF	TGCAGCGGAAATAGCGGGGGCACAGATACGCAGTATTTT
TRBV10-3	13	-	TRBJ2-7	few	CAISLGGSYEQYF	TGTGCCATCAGCTTGGGGGGTTCCTACGAGCAGTACTTC
TRBV10-3	14	-	TRBJ2-5	-	CATAGPGSGETQYF	TGTGCCACCGCCGGGCCAGGATCGGGAGAGACCCAGTACTTC
TRBV20-1	19	TRBD1	TRBJ2-7	-	CSASARGDRGLYTAYEQYF	TGCAGTGCTAGCGCCAGGGGGGACAGGGGGCTCTACACAGCCTACGAGCAGTACTTC
TRBV6-6	11	TRBD1	TRBJ1-1	-	CASSGQGEAFF	TGTGCCAGCAGTGGACAGGGGGAAGCTTTCTTT
TRBV20-1	14	-	TRBJ2-5	-	CSARDWLAMQTQYF	TGCAGTGCTAGAGATTGGCTAGCGATGCAGACCCAGTACTTC
TRBV7-2	17	-	TRBJ2-2	-	CASSPYSPRLNTRELFF	TGTGCCAGCAGCCCATACAGTCCCAGGTTGAACACCAGGGAGCTGTTTTTT
TRBV20-1	15	-	TRBJ2-3	-	CSARGLEEGTDTQYF	TGCAGTGCTAGAGGGCTAGAGGAGGGCACAGATACGCAGTATTTT
TRBV29-1	14	-	TRBJ2-5	once	CSVYSRYPQETQYF	TGCAGCGTTTATAGCCGCTACCCTCAGGAGACCCAGTACTTC
TRBV11-2	15	-	TRBJ2-4	few	CASSFGGSAINIQYF	TGTGCCAGCAGCTTTGGCGGCAGCGCTATCAACATTCAGTACTTC
TRBV11-2	14	TRBD1	TRBJ2-3	few	CASSSIGTGDTQYF	TGTGCCAGCAGCTCAATAGGGACAGGCGATACGCAGTATTTT
TRBV29-1	11	-	TRBJ2-2	-	CSVSDTGELFF	TGCAGCGTGAGTGACACCGGGGAGCTGTTTTTT
TRBV9	13	-	TRBJ1-4	-	CASSVAGYEKLFF	TGTGCCAGCAGCGTAGCTGGTTATGAAAAACTGTTTTTT
TRBV12-3/TRBV12-4	16	-	TRBJ2-5	-	CASSPLEGTLGETQYF	TGTGCCAGCAGTCCCCTAGAGGGCACCCTCGGGGAGACCCAGTACTTC
TRBV20-1	18	TRBD2	TRBJ2-1	-	CSARAYEETSGRWGEQFF	TGCAGTGCTAGAGCCTACGAGGAGACTAGCGGGAGGTGGGGTGAGCAGTTCTTC
TRBV12-3/TRBV12-4	13	TRBD1	TRBJ2-7	-	CAITTGEFYEQYF	TGTGCCATTACGACAGGGGAATTTTACGAGCAGTACTTC
TRBV28	15	-	TRBJ1-2	-	CASSPLNDLNYGYTF	TGTGCCAGCAGTCCGCTAAACGACCTGAACTATGGCTACACCTTC
TRBV14	14	-	TRBJ2-4	-	CASSPDLAKNIQYF	TGTGCCAGCAGCCCAGACCTAGCCAAAAACATTCAGTACTTC
TRBV28	17	TRBD1	TRBJ2-5	-	CASSLLVGQGSGETQYF	TGTGCCAGCAGTTTATTAGTAGGACAGGGGTCAGGGGAGACCCAGTACTTC
TRBV29-1	15	-	TRBJ2-5	many	CSVEDPGTYQETQYF	TGCAGCGTTGAAGACCCCGGGACTTATCAAGAGACCCAGTACTTC
TRBV9	17	TRBD2	TRBJ2-1	few	CASSVGDRLAGYNEQLF	TGTGCCAGCAGCGTAGGGGATAGACTAGCGGGGTACAATGAGCAGCTCTTC
TRBV14	13	-	TRBJ2-2	-	CASSPIHPGELFF	TGTGCCAGCAGCCCCATCCATCCCGGGGAGCTGTTTTTT